This T cell receptor (beta chain) is from a study of T cell repertoires in cytomegalovirus infection. TCRdb reprocessed the reads with MiXCR, giving one entry per CDR3 protein. The sample includes approximately 700,000 distinct CDR3 sequences, 35% seen only once; the top ten take 2.5% to 3.5%. This CDR3 has 17 residues. Deletions cut 4 bases from V and 0 bases from J, with 18 bases between. CDR1 is LGHDT and CDR2 is YNNKEL in the germline V gene (reference sequence). J is TRBJ1-2 and V is TRBV3-1, with D maybe TRBD1 (5 bases). Sequencing used PBMCs. The TCR originated in a human donor in good health (CMV status not recorded). Some clones in this sample may be carry-over from other donors' samples. The chain's CDR3 is CASSPWGDPTANYGYTF. As DNA, the CDR3 is TGTGCCAGCAGCCCCTGGGGGGACCCGACAGCTAACTATGGCTACACCTTC.